The rows below give T cell receptor beta chains drawn from one sample of a study of blood T cell repertoires in COVID-19. The method was immunoSEQ multiplex PCR; TCRdb's version includes in-frame clones alone and lacks a portion of them. The repertoire holds a few hundred thousand clones, with 88% as singletons. The sequencing input was peripheral blood. The receptors here all came from a woman aged 50 to 65 with COVID-19, enrolled during active disease. Both conserved end residues are part of each CDR3. The D gene is left open where the match is weak. Not all rows give a size; the values are once, few, many and, for expanded clones, a class.

.	.	TRBV30	TRBJ2-2	CAWSSFPGELFF	TGTGCCTGGAGTAGCTTCCCCGGGGAGCTGTTTTTT
.	.	TRBV5-4	TRBJ2-5	CASSWGPEETQYF	TGTGCCAGCAGCTGGGGCCCGGAAGAGACCCAGTACTTC
.	few	TRBV11-2	TRBJ1-6	CASSLNSNSPLHF	TGTGCCAGCAGCCTGAATAGTAATTCACCCCTCCACTTT
TRBD1	.	TRBV24-1	TRBJ1-5	CATSDTGTGGNQPQHF	TGTGCCACCAGTGATACCGGGACAGGGGGCAATCAGCCCCAGCATTTT
TRBD1	.	TRBV2	TRBJ1-2	CAITRWTGGETNYGYTF	TGTGCCATCACACGTTGGACAGGGGGCGAGACTAACTATGGCTACACCTTC
.	.	TRBV28	TRBJ1-2	CASSQGPYGYTF	TGTGCCAGCAGCCAGGGCCCCTATGGCTACACCTTC
.	.	TRBV19	TRBJ2-2	CASSITVSNTGELFF	TGTGCCAGTAGTATAACGGTATCGAACACCGGGGAGCTGTTTTTT
.	.	TRBV3-1/TRBV3-2	TRBJ2-5	CASSPAGAKTQYF	TGTGCCAGCAGCCCAGCAGGGGCCAAGACCCAGTACTTC
.	.	TRBV19	TRBJ1-2	CASSMNRNYGYTF	TGTGCCAGTAGTATGAACAGAAACTATGGCTACACCTTC
TRBD2	.	TRBV29-1	TRBJ2-1	CAGGTYNEQFF	TGCGCGGGGGGGACCTACAATGAGCAGTTCTTC
TRBD1	.	TRBV5-6	TRBJ1-6	CASSLYRDRGRGSPLHF	TGTGCCAGCAGCCTATACCGGGACAGGGGGCGAGGGTCACCCCTCCACTTT
.	.	TRBV5-1	TRBJ2-3	CASSRQDPHGTDTQYF	TGCGCCAGCAGCCGCCAAGACCCCCACGGGACAGATACGCAGTATTTT
.	.	TRBV21-1	TRBJ1-4	CASSKTRPVNEKLFF	TGTGCCAGCAGCAAAACGCGGCCGGTTAATGAAAAACTGTTTTTT
.	.	TRBV6-5	TRBJ2-6	CASSYGRVRGANVLTF	TGTGCCAGCAGTTACGGCAGGGTGAGGGGGGCCAACGTCCTGACTTTC
TRBD1	once	TRBV30	TRBJ1-2	CAWSGGQGRGYTF	TGTGCCTGGAGTGGGGGACAGGGTCGTGGCTACACCTTC
.	.	TRBV4-2	TRBJ2-3	CASNTGKADTQYF	TGTGCCAGCAATACAGGGAAGGCAGATACGCAGTATTTT
.	.	TRBV4-1	TRBJ1-5	CASSQARGNQPQHF	TGCGCCAGCAGCCAAGCCAGGGGAAATCAGCCCCAGCATTTT
.	.	TRBV19	TRBJ1-6	CASKASNSPLHF	TGTGCCAGTAAGGCTAGTAATTCACCCCTCCACTTT
.	once	TRBV4-1	TRBJ1-3	CASSQGDSSRDSGNTIYF	TGCGCCAGCAGCCAAGGCGACAGCTCCAGAGATAGTGGAAACACCATATATTTT
TRBD1	.	TRBV24-1	TRBJ1-2	CATSGETGGTSNYGYTF	TGTGCCACCAGTGGTGAGACAGGGGGCACTTCGAACTATGGCTACACCTTC
.	.	TRBV5-3	TRBJ1-2	CARSLGAKAAGPWGYGYTF	TGTGCCAGAAGCTTGGGGGCCAAGGCGGCAGGGCCTTGGGGTTATGGCTACACCTTC
TRBD2	.	TRBV19	TRBJ2-2	CASSIRGGTNTGELFF	TGTGCCAGTAGTATACGCGGGGGTACGAACACCGGGGAGCTGTTTTTT
.	.	TRBV2	TRBJ1-4	CASTPGDTSNEKLFF	TGTGCCAGCACTCCCGGGGACACCAGCAATGAAAAACTGTTTTTT
.	once	TRBV12-3/TRBV12-4	TRBJ1-1	CASRNSANTEAFF	TGTGCCAGCCGAAACAGTGCGAACACTGAAGCTTTCTTT
TRBD2	.	TRBV6-6	TRBJ2-7	CASRLTSGASYEQYF	TGTGCCAGCAGACTGACTAGCGGAGCCTCCTACGAGCAGTACTTC
.	.	TRBV5-4	TRBJ1-2	CASSLYGGATIYGYTF	TGTGCCAGCAGCTTGTATGGGGGGGCTACTATCTATGGCTACACCTTC
TRBD2	.	TRBV3-1/TRBV3-2	TRBJ2-7	CASSPGTSGAYEQYF	TGTGCCAGCAGCCCCGGGACTAGCGGGGCCTACGAGCAGTACTTC
.	.	TRBV2	TRBJ1-3	CASSESFGNTIYF	TGTGCCAGCAGTGAATCCTTCGGAAACACCATATATTTT
.	.	TRBV4-2	TRBJ2-5	CASSQDWSSKTQYF	TGTGCCAGCAGCCAAGACTGGAGTTCGAAGACCCAGTACTTC
.	once	TRBV7-9	TRBJ1-2	CASSLYGERGYGYTF	TGTGCCAGCAGCTTATATGGGGAAAGGGGCTATGGCTACACCTTC
.	.	TRBV15	TRBJ1-2	CATSRGTVVYGYTF	TGTGCCACCAGCAGAGGGACAGTGGTCTATGGCTACACCTTC
.	.	TRBV3-1/TRBV3-2	TRBJ2-2	CASSRTSNTGELFF	TGTGCCAGCAGCCGGACATCTAACACCGGGGAGCTGTTTTTT
.	once	TRBV4-2	TRBJ2-3	CASSQAFEASSTDTQYF	TGTGCCAGCAGCCAGGCCTTTGAAGCTAGCAGCACAGATACGCAGTATTTT
.	once	TRBV5-1	TRBJ1-1	CASSLGVVDTEAFF	TGCGCCAGCAGCTTGGGAGTGGTGGACACTGAAGCTTTCTTT
TRBD2	once	TRBV18	TRBJ2-1	CASSQAGGAYNEQFF	TGTGCCAGCTCACAGGCGGGGGGAGCGTACAATGAGCAGTTCTTC
TRBD2	.	TRBV7-3	TRBJ2-1	CASSLSAGGQNEQFF	TGTGCCAGCAGCTTATCCGCGGGGGGCCAAAATGAGCAGTTCTTC
.	.	TRBV9	TRBJ1-2	CASSDPGSGESGYTF	TGTGCCAGCAGCGACCCCGGCTCAGGGGAATCTGGCTACACCTTC